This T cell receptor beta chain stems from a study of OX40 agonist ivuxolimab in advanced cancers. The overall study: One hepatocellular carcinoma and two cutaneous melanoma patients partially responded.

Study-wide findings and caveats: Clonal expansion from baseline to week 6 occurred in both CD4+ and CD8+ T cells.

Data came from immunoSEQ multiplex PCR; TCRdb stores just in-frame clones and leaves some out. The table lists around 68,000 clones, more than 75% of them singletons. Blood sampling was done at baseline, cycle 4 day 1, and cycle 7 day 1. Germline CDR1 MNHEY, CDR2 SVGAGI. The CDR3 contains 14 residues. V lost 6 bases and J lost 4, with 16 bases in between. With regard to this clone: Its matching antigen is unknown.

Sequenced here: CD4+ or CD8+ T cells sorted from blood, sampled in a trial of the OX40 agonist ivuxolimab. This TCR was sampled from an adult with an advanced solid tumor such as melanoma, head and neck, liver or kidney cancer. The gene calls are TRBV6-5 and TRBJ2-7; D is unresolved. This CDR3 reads CASRPLGPIYEQYF. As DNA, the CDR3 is TGTGCCAGCAGGCCTTTAGGCCCAATTTACGAGCAGTACTTC.